The rows below give T cell receptor beta chains drawn from one sample of a study of cytomegalovirus exposure and HLA in healthy donors. Only in-frame clones appear in the TCRdb table, and some are missing; sequencing was by immunoSEQ multiplex PCR. Here the sample spans around 130,000 clones, 60% to 85% being singletons. Sequences were obtained from PBMCs. The receptors were gathered from a woman aged 40 to 50 in good health and CMV-seropositive. Both conserved end residues are part of each CDR3. A D gene is named only where the DNA matches it firmly. Clone size is not always given. Where it is, it says once, few, many or a class for expanded clones.

>once|TRBV19|TRBJ1-4|18|.
CASRPVGRASPLNEKLFF
TGTGCCAGTAGACCCGTGGGCAGGGCGTCCCCTCTTAATGAAAAACTGTTTTTT
>.|TRBV19|TRBJ2-7|14|.
CASSAGLASNEQYF
TGTGCCAGTAGTGCTGGACTCGCCAGCAACGAGCAGTACTTC
>.|TRBV28|TRBJ2-7|15|TRBD1
CASSLPLGGTYEQYF
TGTGCCAGCAGTTTACCGCTAGGGGGCACGTACGAGCAGTACTTC
>.|TRBV19|TRBJ1-1|18|.
CASSILSGGDLVNTEAFF
TGTGCCAGTAGTATACTATCCGGGGGGGACCTCGTCAACACTGAAGCTTTCTTT
>.|TRBV2|TRBJ2-1|16|TRBD2
CASRKSAGGLDNEQFF
TGTGCCAGCCGCAAGTCAGCGGGAGGGTTGGACAATGAGCAGTTCTTC
>.|TRBV6-4|TRBJ2-2|16|.
CASSDTPGTNTGELFF
TGTGCCAGCAGTGACACACCCGGGACGAACACCGGGGAGCTGTTTTTT
>.|TRBV9|TRBJ1-5|14|.
CASSDQGGRQPQHF
TGTGCCAGCAGCGACCAGGGAGGGCGGCAGCCCCAGCATTTT
>.|TRBV2|TRBJ2-7|15|TRBD2
CASSDYGTGRAEQYF
TGTGCCAGCAGTGACTATGGGACCGGGAGGGCCGAGCAGTACTTC
>.|TRBV7-9|TRBJ2-5|16|.
CASSLGPGTSQETQYF
TGTGCCAGCAGCTTAGGACCGGGGACTTCTCAAGAGACCCAGTACTTC
>once|TRBV9|TRBJ1-1|13|.
CASSYGAYTEAFF
TGTGCCAGCAGTTACGGAGCTTACACTGAAGCTTTCTTT
>.|TRBV12-5|TRBJ1-3|12|.
CASGLSGNTIYF
TGTGCTAGTGGCCTATCTGGAAACACCATATATTTT
>.|TRBV5-1|TRBJ2-5|16|.
CASSGRGSRVQETQYF
TGCGCCAGCAGCGGAAGGGGGTCCCGCGTTCAAGAGACCCAGTACTTC
>.|TRBV6-1|TRBJ1-1|15|TRBD1
CASSLDRVTNTEAFF
TGTGCCAGCAGTCTTGACAGGGTAACGAACACTGAAGCTTTCTTT
>.|TRBV5-1|TRBJ1-1|15|TRBD1
CASRRAGTVNTEAFF
TGCGCCAGCAGACGTGCCGGGACAGTTAACACTGAAGCTTTCTTT
>.|TRBV5-1|TRBJ1-1|14|.
CASTPGHLNTEAFF
TGCGCCAGCACCCCAGGACACCTGAACACTGAAGCTTTCTTT
>.|TRBV30|TRBJ1-1|14|.
CAWSADRRGTEAFF
TGTGCCTGGAGTGCAGACAGAAGGGGTACTGAAGCTTTCTTT
>.|TRBV5-6|TRBJ2-3|14|TRBD2
CASSVTSGIDTQYF
TGTGCCAGCAGCGTGACTAGCGGCATAGATACGCAGTATTTT
>.|TRBV29-1|TRBJ2-7|13|TRBD1
CSGGGQGSGEQYF
TGCAGCGGGGGAGGACAGGGGTCTGGCGAGCAGTACTTC
>once|TRBV10-3|TRBJ1-5|15|.
CAISESSGGIQPQHF
TGTGCCATCAGTGAGTCGTCGGGGGGCATTCAGCCCCAGCATTTT
>.|TRBV6-5|TRBJ2-5|15|TRBD2
CASSYGTSVPETQYF
TGTGCCAGCAGTTATGGGACTAGCGTGCCGGAGACCCAGTACTTC
>.|TRBV6-1|TRBJ1-2|14|TRBD1
CASSERGPNYGYTF
TGTGCCAGCAGTGAAAGGGGGCCCAACTATGGCTACACCTTC
>.|TRBV27|TRBJ1-1|15|.
CASSNDRYWGTEAFF
TGTGCCAGCAGTAACGACAGGTACTGGGGGACTGAAGCTTTCTTT
>.|TRBV7-9|TRBJ2-6|18|TRBD1
CASSLRQGSYSGANVLTF
TGTGCCAGCAGCTTACGACAGGGGTCGTACTCTGGGGCCAACGTCCTGACTTTC
>.|TRBV6-5|TRBJ1-5|15|TRBD1
CASRRTGTGSQPQHF
TGTGCCAGCAGGAGAACCGGGACAGGGAGCCAGCCCCAGCATTTT
>.|TRBV5-6|TRBJ2-7|16|.
CASSLLGVNSYYEQYF
TGTGCCAGCAGCCTCCTAGGGGTTAATTCTTACTACGAGCAGTACTTC
>.|TRBV25-1|TRBJ1-2|13|TRBD1
CASSEWTGYGYTF
TGTGCCAGCAGTGAATGGACAGGCTATGGCTACACCTTC
>once|TRBV7-9|TRBJ1-1|17|TRBD1
CASSLSQGAGLNTEAFF
TGTGCCAGCAGCTTATCGCAGGGGGCAGGGTTGAACACTGAAGCTTTCTTT
>.|TRBV27|TRBJ2-1|17|TRBD1
CASSLNAGGQGYNEQFF
TGTGCCAGCAGTTTGAATGCCGGGGGACAGGGCTACAATGAGCAGTTCTTC
>.|TRBV5-1|TRBJ1-2|17|TRBD1
CASSLAGQGIWDYGYTF
TGCGCCAGCAGCTTGGCGGGACAGGGTATCTGGGACTATGGCTACACCTTC
>.|TRBV21-1|TRBJ2-7|17|.
CASSKWEGLIPNGEQYF
TGTGCCAGCAGCAAATGGGAGGGACTCATACCTAATGGCGAGCAGTACTTC
>.|TRBV27|TRBJ2-7|12|.
CATRSGAYEQYF
TGTGCCACGCGGTCCGGAGCCTACGAGCAGTACTTC
>.|TRBV4-2|TRBJ1-4|15|TRBD1
CASSQVTGGDEKLFF
TGTGCCAGCAGCCAGGTGACAGGGGGTGATGAAAAACTGTTTTTT
>.|TRBV4-3|TRBJ2-3|13|.
CASSERSTDTQYF
TGCGCCAGCAGCGAGAGGTCCACAGATACGCAGTATTTT
>.|TRBV19|TRBJ1-1|12|TRBD1
CASRTGGVKAFF
TGTGCCAGTAGGACAGGGGGTGTGAAAGCTTTCTTT
>.|TRBV18|TRBJ1-3|17|.
CASSPNLSEGSGNTIYF
TGTGCCAGCTCACCGAATCTGTCCGAGGGCTCTGGAAACACCATATATTTT
>.|TRBV27|TRBJ2-1|15|TRBD2
CASRLSGDVYNEQFF
TGTGCCAGCCGGCTGAGCGGGGACGTATACAATGAGCAGTTCTTC
>.|TRBV4-3|TRBJ1-2|15|TRBD1
CASSLSGTGEYGYTF
TGCGCCAGCAGCCTATCCGGGACAGGGGAATATGGCTACACCTTC
>.|TRBV9|TRBJ2-1|20|TRBD2
CASSVAETSGRGFGLNEQFF
TGTGCCAGCAGCGTAGCTGAGACTAGCGGGAGGGGTTTTGGCTTAAATGAGCAGTTCTTC
>few|TRBV6-5|TRBJ2-7|15|TRBD1
CASSYSRQGDYEQYF
TGTGCCAGCAGTTACTCGAGACAGGGGGACTACGAGCAGTACTTC
>.|TRBV28|TRBJ2-7|12|.
CASSTQTYEQYF
TGTGCCAGCAGTACTCAAACCTACGAGCAGTACTTC
>.|TRBV10-3|TRBJ2-3|11|.
CAISDPDTQYF
TGTGCCATCAGTGACCCGGATACGCAGTATTTT
>.|TRBV29-1|TRBJ2-7|13|.
CSVEGQGKYEQYF
TGCAGCGTTGAAGGGCAGGGAAAGTACGAGCAGTACTTC
>.|TRBV6-6|TRBJ1-1|14|.
CASRGPPTNTEAFF
TGTGCCAGCAGGGGCCCTCCGACGAACACTGAAGCTTTCTTT
>.|TRBV28|TRBJ1-5|12|.
CAITGSDQPQHF
TGTGCCATCACAGGATCCGACCAGCCCCAGCATTTT
>few|TRBV5-1|TRBJ1-1|13|.
CASSPKGGNEAFF
TGCGCCAGCAGCCCAAAGGGGGGGAATGAAGCTTTCTTT
>.|TRBV5-1|TRBJ2-1|16|.
CASSLFLRGVGNEQFF
TGCGCCAGCAGCTTGTTTTTACGGGGAGTCGGGAATGAGCAGTTCTTC
>once|TRBV2|TRBJ1-5|13|TRBD1
CASSDTGGEPQHF
TGTGCCAGCAGTGACACAGGGGGAGAGCCCCAGCATTTT
>.|TRBV6-5|TRBJ1-5|15|.
CASSRRTAANQPQHF
TGTGCCAGCAGTCGGAGGACAGCGGCCAATCAGCCCCAGCATTTT
>.|TRBV9|TRBJ2-1|17|TRBD2
CASSLTRGREGLNEQFF
TGTGCCAGCAGCCTAACAAGGGGGCGGGAGGGCCTCAATGAGCAGTTCTTC
>.|TRBV11-1|TRBJ1-1|16|TRBD1
CASSKAIQGVDGGAFF
TGTGCCAGCAGCAAAGCTATTCAGGGGGTCGACGGTGGAGCTTTCTTT